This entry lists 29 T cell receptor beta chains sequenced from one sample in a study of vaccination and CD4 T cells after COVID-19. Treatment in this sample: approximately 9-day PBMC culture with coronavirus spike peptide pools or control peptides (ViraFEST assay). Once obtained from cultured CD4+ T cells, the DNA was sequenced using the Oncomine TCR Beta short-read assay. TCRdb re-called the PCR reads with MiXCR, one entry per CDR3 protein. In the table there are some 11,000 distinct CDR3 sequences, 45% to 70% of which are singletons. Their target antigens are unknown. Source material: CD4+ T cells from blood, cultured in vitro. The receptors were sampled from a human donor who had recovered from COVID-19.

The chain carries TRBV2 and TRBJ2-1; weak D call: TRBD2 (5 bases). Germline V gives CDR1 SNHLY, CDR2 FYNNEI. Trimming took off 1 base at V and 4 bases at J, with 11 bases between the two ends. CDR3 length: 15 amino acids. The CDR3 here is CASSEVRGRYNEQFF. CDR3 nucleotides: TGTGCCAGCAGTGAAGTACGGGGAAGATACAATGAGCAGTTCTTC.

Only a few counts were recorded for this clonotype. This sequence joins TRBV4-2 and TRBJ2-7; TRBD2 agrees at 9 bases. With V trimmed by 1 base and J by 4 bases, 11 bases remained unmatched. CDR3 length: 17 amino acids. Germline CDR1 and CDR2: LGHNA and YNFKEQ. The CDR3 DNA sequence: TGTGCCAGCAGCCAAGCCTTAGCGGGAGCTTTTAAATACGAGCAGTACTTC. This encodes CASSQALAGAFKYEQYF.

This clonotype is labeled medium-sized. CDR3 amino acids: CAISGGIEEKLFF. The CDR3 DNA follows: TGTGCCATCAGTGGAGGGATAGAGGAAAAACTGTTTTTT. The genes are TRBV10-3 and TRBJ1-4; no reliable D call. Trimming shortened V by 4 bases and J by 8 bases, and 11 bases separated the two germline ends. Germline assignment: CDR1 ENHRY and CDR2 SYGVKD. The CDR3 sequence is 13 residues long.

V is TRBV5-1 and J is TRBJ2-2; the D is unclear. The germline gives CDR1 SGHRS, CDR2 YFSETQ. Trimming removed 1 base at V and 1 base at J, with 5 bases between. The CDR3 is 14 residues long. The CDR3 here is CASSLIGNTGELFF. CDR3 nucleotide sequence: TGCGCCAGCAGCTTGATAGGGAACACCGGGGAGCTGTTTTTT.

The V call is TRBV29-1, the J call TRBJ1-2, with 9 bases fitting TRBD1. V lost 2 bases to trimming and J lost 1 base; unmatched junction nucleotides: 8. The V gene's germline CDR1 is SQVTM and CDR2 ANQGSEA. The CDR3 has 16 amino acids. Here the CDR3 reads CSVESLGQGNNYGYTF. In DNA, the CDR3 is TGCAGCGTTGAATCCCTCGGACAGGGGAATAACTATGGCTACACCTTC.

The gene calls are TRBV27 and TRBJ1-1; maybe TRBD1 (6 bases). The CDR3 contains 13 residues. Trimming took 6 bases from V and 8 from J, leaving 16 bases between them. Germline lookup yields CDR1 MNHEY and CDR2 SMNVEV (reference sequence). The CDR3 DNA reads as TGTGCCAGCAGGAGACAGGTTAGCATGGAAGCTTTCTTT. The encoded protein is CASRRQVSMEAFF.

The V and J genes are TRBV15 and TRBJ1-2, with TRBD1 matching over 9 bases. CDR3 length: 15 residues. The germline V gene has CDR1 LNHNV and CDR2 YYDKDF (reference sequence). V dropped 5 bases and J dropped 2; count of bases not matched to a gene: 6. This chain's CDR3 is CATSPRTGVNYGYTF. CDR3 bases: TGTGCCACCAGCCCACGGACAGGGGTCAACTATGGCTACACCTTC. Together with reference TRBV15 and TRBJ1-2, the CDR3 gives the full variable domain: DAMVIQNPRYQVTQFGKPVTLSCSQTLNHNVMYWYQQKSSQAPKLLFHYYDKDFNNEADTPDNFQSRRPNTSFCFLDIRSPGLGDTAMYLCATSPRTGVNYGYTFGSGTRLTVV.

CDR3 loop: CASSEPSINTGELFF. The CDR3 nucleotides read TGCGCCAGCAGTGAGCCCTCGATAAACACCGGGGAGCTGTTTTTT. This chain connects TRBV10-1 to TRBJ2-2, with D unresolved. V was cut by 2 bases and J by 2 bases, with 9 bases left in between. This CDR3 contains 15 residues. The germline CDR1 and CDR2 sequences are WNHNN and SYGVQD (reference sequence).

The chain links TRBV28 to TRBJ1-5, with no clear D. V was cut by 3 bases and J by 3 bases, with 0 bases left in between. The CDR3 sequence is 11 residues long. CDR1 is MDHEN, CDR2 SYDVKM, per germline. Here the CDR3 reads CASSFNQPQHF. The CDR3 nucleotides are TGTGCCAGCAGTTTCAATCAGCCCCAGCATTTT.

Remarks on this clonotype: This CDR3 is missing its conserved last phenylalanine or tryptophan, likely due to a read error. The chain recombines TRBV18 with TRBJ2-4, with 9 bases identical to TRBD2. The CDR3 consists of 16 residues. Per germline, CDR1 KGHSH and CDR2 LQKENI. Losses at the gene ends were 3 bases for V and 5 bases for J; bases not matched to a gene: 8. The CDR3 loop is CASSPTSGAVQNIQYL. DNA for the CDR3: TGTGCCAGCTCACCGACTAGCGGAGCCGTCCAAAACATTCAGTACTTA.

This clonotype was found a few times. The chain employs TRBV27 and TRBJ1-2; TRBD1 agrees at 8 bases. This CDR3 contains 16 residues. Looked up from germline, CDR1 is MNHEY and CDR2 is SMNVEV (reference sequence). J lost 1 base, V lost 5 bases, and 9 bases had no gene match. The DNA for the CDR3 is TGTGCCAGCAGTCTTCGGACAGGGCGGGGTAACTATGGCTACACCTTC. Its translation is CASSLRTGRGNYGYTF.

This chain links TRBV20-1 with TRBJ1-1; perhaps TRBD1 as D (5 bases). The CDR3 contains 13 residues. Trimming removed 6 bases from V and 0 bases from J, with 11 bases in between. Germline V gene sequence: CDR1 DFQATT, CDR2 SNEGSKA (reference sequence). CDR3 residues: CSAAGDVNTEAFF. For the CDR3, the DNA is TGCAGTGCCGCCGGGGACGTGAACACTGAAGCTTTCTTT.

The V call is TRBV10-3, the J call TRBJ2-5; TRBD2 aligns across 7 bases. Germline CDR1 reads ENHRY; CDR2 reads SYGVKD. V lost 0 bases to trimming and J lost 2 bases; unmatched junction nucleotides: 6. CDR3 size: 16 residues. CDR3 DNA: TGTGCCATCAGTGAGTCTGGTAGCGGGCATCAAGAGACCCAGTACTTC. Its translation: CAISESGSGHQETQYF.

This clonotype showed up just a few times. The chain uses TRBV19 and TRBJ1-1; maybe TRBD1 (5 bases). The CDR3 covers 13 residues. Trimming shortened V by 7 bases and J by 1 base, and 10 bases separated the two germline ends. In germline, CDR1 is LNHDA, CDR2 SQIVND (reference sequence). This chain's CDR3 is CASNTGPNTEAFF. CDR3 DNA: TGTGCCAGTAATACAGGACCGAACACTGAAGCTTTCTTT.

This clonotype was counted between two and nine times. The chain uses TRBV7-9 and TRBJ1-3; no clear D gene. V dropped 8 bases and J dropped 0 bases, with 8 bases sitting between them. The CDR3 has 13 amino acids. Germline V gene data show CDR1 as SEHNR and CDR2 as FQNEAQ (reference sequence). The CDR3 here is CASLAISGNTIYF. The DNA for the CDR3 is TGTGCCAGCCTAGCAATCTCTGGAAACACCATATATTTT. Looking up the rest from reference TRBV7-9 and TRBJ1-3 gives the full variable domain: DTGVSQNPRHKITKRGQNVTFRCDPISEHNRLYWYRQTLGQGPEFLTYFQNEAQLEKSRLLSDRFSAERPKGSFSTLEIQRTEQGDSAMYLCASLAISGNTIYFGEGSWLTVV.

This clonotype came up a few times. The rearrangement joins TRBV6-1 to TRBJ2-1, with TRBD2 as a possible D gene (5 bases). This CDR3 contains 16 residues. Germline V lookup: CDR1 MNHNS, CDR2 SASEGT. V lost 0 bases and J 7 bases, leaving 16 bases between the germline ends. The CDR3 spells CASSEANLARRNEQFF. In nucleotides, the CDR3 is TGTGCCAGCAGTGAAGCAAACTTGGCCAGGAGGAATGAGCAGTTCTTC.

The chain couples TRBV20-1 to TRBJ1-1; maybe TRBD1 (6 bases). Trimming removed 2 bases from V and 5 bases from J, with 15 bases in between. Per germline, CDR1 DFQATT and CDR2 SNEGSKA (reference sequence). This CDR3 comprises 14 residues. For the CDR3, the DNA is TGCAGTGCTAGAATCGGGCAGGGGAGGACTGAAGCTTTCTTT. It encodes CSARIGQGRTEAFF.

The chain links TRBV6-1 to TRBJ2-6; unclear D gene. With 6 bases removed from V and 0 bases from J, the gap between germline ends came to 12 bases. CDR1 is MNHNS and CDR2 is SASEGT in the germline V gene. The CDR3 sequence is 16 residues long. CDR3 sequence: CASRTLDVSGANVLTF. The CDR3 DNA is TGTGCCAGCAGGACCTTGGATGTCTCTGGGGCCAACGTCCTGACTTTC.

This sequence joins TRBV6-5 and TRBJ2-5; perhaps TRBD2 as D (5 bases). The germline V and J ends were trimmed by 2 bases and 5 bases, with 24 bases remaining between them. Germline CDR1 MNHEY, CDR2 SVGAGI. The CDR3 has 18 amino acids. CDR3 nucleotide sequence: TGTGCCAGCAGTTACCCTATTACCAGGACTGGTACGAGGGAGACCCAGTACTTC. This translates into CASSYPITRTGTRETQYF.

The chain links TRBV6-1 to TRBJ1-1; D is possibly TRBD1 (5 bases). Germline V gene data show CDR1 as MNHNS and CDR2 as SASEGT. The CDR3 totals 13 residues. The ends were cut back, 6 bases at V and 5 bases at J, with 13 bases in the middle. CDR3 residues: CASSSMGGTEAFF. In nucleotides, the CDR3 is TGTGCCAGCAGCTCCATGGGGGGAACTGAAGCTTTCTTT.

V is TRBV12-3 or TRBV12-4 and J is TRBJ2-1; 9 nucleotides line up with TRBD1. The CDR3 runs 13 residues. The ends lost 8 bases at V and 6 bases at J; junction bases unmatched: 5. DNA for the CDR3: TGTGCCAGCCGGGACAGGGAGACCAATGAGCAGTTCTTC. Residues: CASRDRETNEQFF.

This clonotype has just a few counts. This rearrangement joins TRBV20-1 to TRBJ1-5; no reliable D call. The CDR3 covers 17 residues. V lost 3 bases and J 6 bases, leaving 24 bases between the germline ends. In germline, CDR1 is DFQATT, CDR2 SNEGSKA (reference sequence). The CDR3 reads CSASGVTGRTGSQPQHF. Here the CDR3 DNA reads TGCAGTGCTAGTGGGGTCACGGGGAGGACGGGGAGTCAGCCCCAGCATTTT.

The CDR3 spells CASSKRGGPYEQYF. CDR3 coding DNA: TGTGCCAGCAGCAAGCGGGGGGGCCCCTACGAGCAGTACTTC. The chain carries TRBV7-3 and TRBJ2-7, with TRBD2 matching 10 bases. V lost 5 bases to trimming and J lost 2 bases; unmatched junction nucleotides: 3. The length of the CDR3 is 14 residues. Looked up from germline, CDR1 is SGHTA and CDR2 is FQGTGA.

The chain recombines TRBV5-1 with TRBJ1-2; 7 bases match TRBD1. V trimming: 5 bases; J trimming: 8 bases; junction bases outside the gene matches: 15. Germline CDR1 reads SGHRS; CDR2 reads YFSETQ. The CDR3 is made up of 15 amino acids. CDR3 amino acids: CASSPSETGYLGYTF. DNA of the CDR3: TGCGCCAGCAGTCCCTCTGAGACAGGGTATTTAGGCTACACCTTC. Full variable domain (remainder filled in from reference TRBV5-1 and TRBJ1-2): KAGVTQTPRYLIKTRGQQVTLSCSPISGHRSVSWYQQTPGQGLQFLFEYFSETQRNKGNFPGRFSGRQFSNSRSEMNVSTLELGDSALYLCASSPSETGYLGYTFGSGTRLTVV.

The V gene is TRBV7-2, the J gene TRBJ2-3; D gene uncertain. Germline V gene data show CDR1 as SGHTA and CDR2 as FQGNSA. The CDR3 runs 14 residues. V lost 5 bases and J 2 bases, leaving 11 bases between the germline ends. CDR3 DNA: TGTGCCAGCAGCCCAATGGATTCCACAGATACGCAGTATTTT. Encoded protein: CASSPMDSTDTQYF.

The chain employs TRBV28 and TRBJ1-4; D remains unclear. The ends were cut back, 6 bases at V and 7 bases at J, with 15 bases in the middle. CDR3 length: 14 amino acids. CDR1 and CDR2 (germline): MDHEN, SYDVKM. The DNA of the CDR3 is TGTGCCAGCAGCTCTCCCCGGTCGGTTGAAAAACTGTTTTTT. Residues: CASSSPRSVEKLFF.

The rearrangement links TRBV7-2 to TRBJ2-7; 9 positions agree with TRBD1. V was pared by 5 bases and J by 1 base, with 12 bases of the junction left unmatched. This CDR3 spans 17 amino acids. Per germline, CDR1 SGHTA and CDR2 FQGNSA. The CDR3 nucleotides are TGTGCCAGCAGCCCTTATCTTACAGGGGGCTCTTCCTACGAGCAGTACTTC. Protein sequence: CASSPYLTGGSSYEQYF.

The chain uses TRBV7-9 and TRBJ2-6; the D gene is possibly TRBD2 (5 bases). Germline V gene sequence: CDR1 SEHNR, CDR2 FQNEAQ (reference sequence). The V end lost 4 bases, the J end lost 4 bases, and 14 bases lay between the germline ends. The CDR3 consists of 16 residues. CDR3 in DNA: TGTGCCAGCAGCTCCCTAACGGGGTGGGGGGCCAACGTCCTGACTTTC. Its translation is CASSSLTGWGANVLTF.

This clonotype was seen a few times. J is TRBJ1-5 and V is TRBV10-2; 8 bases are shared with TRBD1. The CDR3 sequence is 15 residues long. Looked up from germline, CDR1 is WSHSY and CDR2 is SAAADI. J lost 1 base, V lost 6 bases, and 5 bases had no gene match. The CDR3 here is CASRQGTGSNQPQHF. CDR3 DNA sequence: TGCGCCAGCAGACAAGGGACAGGAAGCAATCAGCCCCAGCATTTT.